This entry is about one T cell receptor beta chain. The germline V gene has CDR1 SGHVS and CDR2 FQNEAQ. CDR3 size: 14 residues. Losses at the gene ends were 7 bases for V and 6 bases for J; bases not matched to a gene: 9. The sample originates from a study of spatial heterogeneity in lung cancer. As for the study in general: In raw reads, more than 8.5 appearances on average were recorded for each unique TCR and UMI combination.

MiXCR, applied by TCRdb to the 5' RACE reads, yields one record per CDR3 protein. This sample carries around 10,000 distinct CDR3 sequences, 20% to 25% of them seen once, and the ten largest clones take 44%. The sample's time point: blood at routine non-recurrence follow-up after resection. The source of this sequence is a male donor with early-stage non-small cell lung cancer. The material sequenced was PBMCs, taken at follow-up. The chain uses TRBV7-8 and TRBJ2-3; TRBD1 aligns across 8 bases. The CDR3 DNA is TGTGCCAGCAACCCGCCAGGGGGCTCGGATACGCAGTATTTT. Its translation: CASNPPGGSDTQYF.